Listed below are T cell receptor beta chains from one sample, sequenced in a study of blood T cell repertoires in COVID-19. Sequenced by immunoSEQ multiplex PCR; TCRdb stores in-frame clones only, minus some. There are 250,000 or so clones in the sample; around 88% occur only once, and roughly 2.3% lies in the top ten. What was sequenced was PBMCs or T cells enriched from blood (not recorded which). These receptors were collected from a woman in her forties with acute COVID-19. CDR3s leave out the opening cysteine and the closing phenylalanine or tryptophan.

j_call,v_call,cdr3_aa
TRBJ2-5,TRBV5-5,ASSLEGLAAETQY
TRBJ2-5,TRBV7-6,ASSLEGAGGPGETQY
TRBJ1-3,TRBV19,ASSNTGAAYTIY
TRBJ2-7,TRBV6-2/TRBV6-3,ASSYPSGGAYEQY
TRBJ2-3,TRBV24-1,ATSARGAVGQY
TRBJ2-5,TRBV5-8,ASSHGGLAGGWNQETQY
TRBJ1-4,TRBV9,ASSSRAGGEKLF
TRBJ2-5,TRBV5-5,ASSFLGGQETQY
TRBJ1-3,TRBV6-1,ASVSISGNTIY
TRBJ2-7,TRBV12-3/TRBV12-4,ASSFNYEQY
TRBJ1-6,TRBV6-1,ASSETGRTGGNSPLH
TRBJ2-3,TRBV14,ASSRTSGGAYSMTDTQY
TRBJ1-2,TRBV2,ASSPREGNYGYT
TRBJ2-1,TRBV29-1,SVARPGVPYNEQF
TRBJ2-1,TRBV3-1/TRBV3-2,ASSQDRAAGEQF
TRBJ2-3,TRBV2,ASSGTSGSTDTQY
TRBJ2-5,TRBV29-1,SVDLLAFQETQY
TRBJ1-2,TRBV19,ASSERVNGYT
TRBJ1-5,TRBV2,ASSEAENQPQH
TRBJ2-3,TRBV6-5,ASSYVGVTDTQY
TRBJ1-5,TRBV4-2,ASSQEGYRAVSNQPQH
TRBJ1-6,TRBV19,ASSNPGHLDSPLH
TRBJ2-3,TRBV24-1,ATSDLRTDTQY
TRBJ1-6,TRBV6-5,ASGPRQGPNSPLH
TRBJ1-2,TRBV6-5,ASSYADRVGYT
TRBJ1-3,TRBV9,ASSVGGQSGNTIY
TRBJ2-5,TRBV2,ASSAVVRGGRVETQY
TRBJ2-5,TRBV18,ASSRALLAGGRETQY
TRBJ1-5,TRBV19,ASSIRGMVDNQPQH
TRBJ2-1,TRBV24-1,ATSDSTRLAGARNEQF
TRBJ1-1,TRBV30,AWKDRDTEAF
TRBJ1-6,TRBV5-4,ASRPGQGSPLH
TRBJ2-1,TRBV19,ASSIVSDNEQF
TRBJ2-6,TRBV5-1,ASSLVVNSGANVLT
TRBJ2-3,TRBV14,ASSQVLASGGNTDTQY
TRBJ2-1,TRBV3-1/TRBV3-2,ASSQDLDFYNEQF
TRBJ1-3,TRBV30,AWRDRNSGNTIY
TRBJ2-1,TRBV11-2,ASSWLAGSYNEQF
TRBJ1-2,TRBV2,ASRRQGMDGYT
TRBJ2-3,TRBV30,AWTATDRTDTQY
TRBJ1-5,TRBV29-1,SVGWGGNQPQH
TRBJ1-5,TRBV7-2,ASSMNRVGDQPQH
TRBJ1-3,TRBV3-1/TRBV3-2,ASSPGSGNTIY
TRBJ2-2,TRBV5-1,ASGKGAGELF
TRBJ1-1,TRBV23-1,ASSQWGEGARGSEAF
TRBJ2-5,TRBV30,AWSFRVETQY
TRBJ2-3,TRBV5-1,ASSLKGSGTDTQY
TRBJ1-4,TRBV4-2,ASSQLLFRMLNEKLF
TRBJ1-5,TRBV4-3,ASSQDNQGPNQPQH
TRBJ1-1,TRBV5-1,ASSSTGQLMNTEAF
TRBJ2-1,TRBV5-1,ASKSTSGANEQF
TRBJ2-5,TRBV2,ASGTGALETQY
TRBJ2-2,TRBV2,ASLEAGIRTGELF
TRBJ1-2,TRBV4-3,ASSPDSFYGYT
TRBJ2-3,TRBV9,ASSARDRVSDTQY
TRBJ1-2,TRBV30,AWSQGTGNGYT
TRBJ2-1,TRBV5-6,ASSLAGVTYNEQF